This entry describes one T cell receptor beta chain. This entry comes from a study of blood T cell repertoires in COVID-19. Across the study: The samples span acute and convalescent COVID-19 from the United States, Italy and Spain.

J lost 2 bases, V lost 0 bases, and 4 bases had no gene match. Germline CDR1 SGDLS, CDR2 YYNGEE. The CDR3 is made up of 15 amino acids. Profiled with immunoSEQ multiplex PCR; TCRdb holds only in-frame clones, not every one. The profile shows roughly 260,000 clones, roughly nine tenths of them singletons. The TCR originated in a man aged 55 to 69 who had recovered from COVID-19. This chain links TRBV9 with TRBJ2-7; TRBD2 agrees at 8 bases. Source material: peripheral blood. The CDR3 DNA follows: TGTGCCAGCAGCGTAGGTAAGCGGGGGCCCTACGAGCAGTACTTC. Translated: CASSVGKRGPYEQYF.